This section outlines one T cell receptor (beta chain) sequence together with its context. Its recognized antigen is unknown. The sample holds no much larger clone one base away, and base qualities are not on file. The germline V gene (reference sequence) gives CDR1 as MNHEY and CDR2 as SMNVEV. The CDR3 has 15 amino acids, counting the end cysteine and phenylalanine. Only the CDR3 region is kept as DNA, spanning 45 bases read in frame from base 1. V is reduced by 4 bases and J by 2 bases, leaving a spacing of 11 bases between them. TCRbeta CDR3 regions were amplified from genomic DNA using the immunoSEQ Assay, a bias-controlled multiplex PCR. The original methods were these. Within the assay, amplification of reference gene primers was used to estimate how many nucleated cells each sample contained. Sequence reads were collapsed and filtered to measure the absolute abundance of every unique TCRbeta CDR3 rearrangement. For each sample, productive Simpson clonality was calculated as the square root of Simpson's diversity index across productive rearrangements. In its TCRdb copy, this immuneACCESS table keeps in-frame sequences only and misses some clones. Where compared with another copy, unresolved V genes explain less than half of these, and the others have no known cause. V, J and clone size derive from that table, while D and trimming were established from the DNA sequence. The sample includes about 140,000 clones, with 75% to 80% observed a single time. Clones ranked in the top ten supply roughly 2.9% of the sample.

Enrolling through a virtual design, the prospective study's participants ranged in age from roughly 18 to 89 years and lived across 24 United States geographic areas. Cohort assignment in the prospective study relied on participant-reported clinical history from a screening survey and a study questionnaire. ImmuneRACE Cohort 3 recovered participants were defined by two consecutive negative NP/OP PCR tests, healthcare professional clearance, or symptom resolution. In the prospective study, mobile phlebotomists collected whole blood, serum and a nasopharyngeal or oropharyngeal swab from each participant. Additional blood draws and questionnaires over an approximately 2-month period could optionally be provided by prospective study participants. Prospective study blood samples were shipped either frozen or at room temperature before DNA extraction. These data come from a study of blood T cell repertoires in COVID-19 (dated by TCRdb to about 2020). The study in broad terms: Collaborator samples came from the United States, Italy and Spain and covered acute and convalescent phases of COVID-19. Where HLA class I and class II types were available, the types were taken from metadata supplied by the sample provider, not from assay-based typing. The prospective study material was composed of cDNA or gDNA derived from T cells, B-cell-depleted T cells, or PBMCs. A freely available public database, intended as a resource for researchers studying the immune response to SARS-CoV-2, is where the repertoires were released. Subjects who had been exposed to COVID-19, were actively infected with it, or had recovered from it provided the deeply sampled blood TCRbeta repertoires that made up the dataset. The samples were drawn from the first 160 participants of the ongoing ImmuneRACE study and from over 950 subjects provided by 6 global collaborators. Sample metadata almost always included a de-identified subject ID, COVID-19 status, age in years and sex.

What the authors observed across the whole study: How much clinical and demographic metadata was included differed by source and by participant, and the metadata was provided uncurated.

This receptor was identified in a woman aged 45-65 years who had recovered from COVID-19. Sequences were obtained from PBMCs or T cells enriched from blood (not recorded which). The rearranged chain carries TRBV27 and TRBJ2-2; a tentative D call is TRBD2 (6 bases match). The sequenced DNA: TGTGCCAGCAGTTCTTGGGACTTCAACACCGGGGAGCTGTTTTTT. The resulting protein is CASSSWDFNTGELFF.